The present entry profiles one T cell receptor beta chain with its context. Sequenced by immunoSEQ multiplex PCR; TCRdb stores in-frame clones only, minus some. Of 220,000 or so clones in the sample, over 65% were seen once. The sample comes from a study of blood T cell repertoires in COVID-19. CDR3 size: 14 residues. Germline lookup yields CDR1 WNHNN and CDR2 SYGVQD (reference sequence). V was pared by 6 bases and J by 0 bases, with 1 base of the junction left unmatched. This receptor was taken from an older woman who had recovered from COVID-19. Sequenced sample: PBMCs or T cells enriched from blood (not recorded which). The chain joins TRBV10-1 to TRBJ2-2, with 7 bases lining up with TRBD2. Here the CDR3 reads CASRGGSNTGELFF. In DNA, the CDR3 is TGCGCCAGCAGGGGGGGGTCGAACACCGGGGAGCTGTTTTTT.